The next 11 T cell receptor beta chains were all read from a single sample in a study of regulatory T cells in long-lasting Graves disease. According to the study, TCR beta libraries were built with iRepertoire HTBI primers and CDR3-region Arm-PCR. Using its own MiXCR run on the multiplex PCR reads, TCRdb lists one record per CDR3 protein. The table lists under 250,000 distinct CDR3 sequences, approximately 18% of them singletons. Indicated time point: newly diagnosed GD, antithyroid drugs for less than 3 months. Extracted PBMC RNA gave rise to the TCR library. The sample also formed part of further work on T cells in Graves' hyperthyroidism and ophthalmopathy.

This material consisted of peripheral blood mononuclear cells (PBMCs), taken at new diagnosis, from a patient treated with antithyroid drugs. The receptors were gathered from a woman aged 25 to 45 with Graves disease.

This clonotype showed up many times. The chain has TRBV5-6 and TRBJ1-2, with no clear D. V dropped 0 bases and J dropped 6 bases, with 6 bases sitting between them. CDR3 length equals 12 residues. CDR1 is SGHDT, CDR2 YYEEEE, per germline. This CDR3 reads CASSLGSDGYTF. The CDR3 region has the DNA TGTGCCAGCAGCTTGGGGAGCGATGGCTACACCTTC.

This clonotype was observed at least ten times. The CDR3 DNA reads as TGTGCCAGCAGTGAGGAGTGGTCGGTCGGGGAGCAGTACTTC. It is translated as CASSEEWSVGEQYF. The chain carries TRBV2 and TRBJ2-7, with unresolved D. The CDR3 is 14 amino acids. Trimming removed 3 bases at V and 7 bases at J, with 16 bases between. Germline lookup yields CDR1 SNHLY and CDR2 FYNNEI.

The chain has TRBV28 and TRBJ2-7, with D perhaps matching TRBD2 (6 bases). Deletions cut 5 bases from V and 5 bases from J, with 16 bases between. The CDR3 is 14 residues long. CDR1 and CDR2 from the germline V gene are MDHEN and SYDVKM. This chain's CDR3 is CASSALVSGDEQYF. For the CDR3, the DNA is TGTGCCAGCAGTGCTTTGGTTTCGGGGGACGAGCAGTACTTC.

The V call is TRBV28, the J call TRBJ1-1; D gene uncertain. Trimming pared 4 bases from V and 1 base from J, leaving 10 bases between. The CDR3 runs 14 residues. In germline, CDR1 is MDHEN, CDR2 SYDVKM. The CDR3 here is CASSSGRGNTEAFF. The CDR3 DNA sequence: TGTGCCAGCAGTTCTGGACGGGGGAACACTGAAGCTTTCTTT.

There are many counts of this clonotype. This rearrangement joins TRBV20-1 to TRBJ2-7; tentatively, D is TRBD1 (7 bases). The CDR3 length is 15 residues. Germline V gene data show CDR1 as DFQATT and CDR2 as SNEGSKA (reference sequence). V lost 3 bases and J 0 bases, leaving 15 bases between the germline ends. This CDR3 is CSASRGRDSSYEQYF. DNA for the CDR3: TGCAGTGCTAGTAGGGGGCGGGATAGCTCCTACGAGCAGTACTTC.

The chain is built from TRBV6-2 or TRBV6-3 and TRBJ2-1; 12 positions match TRBD2. The CDR3 runs 15 residues. Germline CDR1 and CDR2: MNHEY and SVGEGT. V lost 6 bases and J lost 6; bases outside the gene matches: 6. CDR3: CASSETSGRFNEQFF. The CDR3 nucleotides are TGTGCCAGCAGCGAAACTAGCGGGAGGTTCAATGAGCAGTTCTTC.

This clonotype was picked up many times. V usage is TRBV6-1 and J usage is TRBJ2-3; 11 bases line up with TRBD2. The trim removed 6 bases at V and 5 bases at J, leaving 7 bases unmatched. CDR1 is MNHNS, CDR2 SASEGT, per germline. This CDR3 contains 15 residues. Here the CDR3 reads CASSVLAGEGDTQYF. CDR3 DNA sequence: TGTGCCAGCAGCGTACTAGCGGGAGAGGGAGATACGCAGTATTTT.

This rearrangement joins TRBV20-1 to TRBJ2-7, with a tentative D call TRBD2 (6 bases). Between the trimmed V and J ends, which lost 3 bases and 0 bases, there was a span of 12 bases. The CDR3 extends over 14 amino acids. Germline-derived CDR1 and CDR2 are DFQATT and SNEGSKA (reference sequence). CDR3 protein: CSASFFGSSYEQYF. CDR3 coding DNA: TGCAGTGCTAGTTTCTTCGGGAGCTCCTACGAGCAGTACTTC.

This clonotype was recorded many times. The rearrangement joins TRBV9 to TRBJ1-2; D is unresolved. The CDR3 consists of 13 residues. V gave up 2 bases and J gave up 2 bases, with 7 bases separating them. Germline V lookup: CDR1 SGDLS, CDR2 YYNGEE. CDR3 DNA: TGTGCCAGCAGCGTTTCGGGGAACTATGGCTACACCTTC. It encodes CASSVSGNYGYTF.

Ten or more counts support this clonotype. This chain links TRBV6-1 with TRBJ2-7; 9 bases line up with TRBD2. The CDR3 runs 19 residues. CDR1 and CDR2 from the germline V gene are MNHNS and SASEGT. V dropped 3 bases and J dropped 2; count of bases not matched to a gene: 17. CDR3 residues: CASSERQGLLAGGAYEQYF. The CDR3 DNA reads TGTGCCAGCAGTGAGCGACAGGGCCTACTAGCGGGCGGAGCCTACGAGCAGTACTTC.

This chain links TRBV2 with TRBJ2-7; 7 bases align to TRBD1. Germline assignment: CDR1 SNHLY and CDR2 FYNNEI. This CDR3 comprises 16 residues. V lost 8 bases and J lost 2; bases outside the gene matches: 15. This CDR3 reads CASGLRIDRAPYEQYF. In nucleotides, the CDR3 is TGTGCCAGCGGCCTTAGGATTGACAGGGCGCCCTACGAGCAGTACTTC.